This TCR beta chain was obtained from a study of T cell repertoires in cytomegalovirus infection. TCRdb re-analysed the reads in MiXCR, keeping a single row per CDR3 protein. The sample includes 480,000 or so distinct CDR3 sequences, roughly 12% of them seen just once. In its sample, this clonotype was seen many times. The CDR3 is 13 amino acids. In germline, CDR1 is WNHNN, CDR2 SYGVQD (reference sequence). V was cut by 8 bases and J by 4 bases, with 11 bases left in between. This TCR was sampled from a human donor in good health (CMV status not recorded). Some clones in this sample may be carry-over from other donors' samples. The sequenced sample was PBMCs. The chain carries TRBV10-1 and TRBJ2-2; D not certain. In DNA, the CDR3 is TGCGCCAGCTCTACGGACCCCACCGGGGAGCTGTTTTTT. Translating it yields CASSTDPTGELFF.